This T cell receptor beta chain was sequenced in a study of T cell responses to AZD1222 COVID-19 vaccine. Libraries were prepared by immunoSEQ multiplex PCR; TCRdb keeps only in-frame clonotypes and omits some of them. The sample holds around 100,000 clones, approximately 83% seen once. This CDR3 has 14 amino acids. Germline CDR1 reads SGHTA; CDR2 reads FQGNSA. The V gene lost 5 bases and the J gene lost 5 bases, with 14 bases spanning the gap. Study results and caveats: The donor group comprised mostly white British people and more females; the analysis possibly underestimated clonal diversity. Repertoire samples came only from after the peak T cell response. Baseline seropositives among AZD1222 recipients totaled only 5 or 6. Regions 160-218 and 743-854 held dominance among vaccine-associated CD4 TCRs, which spanned spike.

In the case of this clone: What it binds is not known.

The chain couples TRBV7-2 to TRBJ2-3; D possibly uses TRBD1 or TRBD2 (5 bases each). This sequence was found in an adult in good health. This material consisted of peripheral blood, taken on day 0 of AZD1222 vaccination. CDR3 sequence reads: CASSLEGWEDTQYF. CDR3 sequence (DNA): TGTGCCAGCAGCCTAGAGGGGTGGGAAGATACGCAGTATTTT.